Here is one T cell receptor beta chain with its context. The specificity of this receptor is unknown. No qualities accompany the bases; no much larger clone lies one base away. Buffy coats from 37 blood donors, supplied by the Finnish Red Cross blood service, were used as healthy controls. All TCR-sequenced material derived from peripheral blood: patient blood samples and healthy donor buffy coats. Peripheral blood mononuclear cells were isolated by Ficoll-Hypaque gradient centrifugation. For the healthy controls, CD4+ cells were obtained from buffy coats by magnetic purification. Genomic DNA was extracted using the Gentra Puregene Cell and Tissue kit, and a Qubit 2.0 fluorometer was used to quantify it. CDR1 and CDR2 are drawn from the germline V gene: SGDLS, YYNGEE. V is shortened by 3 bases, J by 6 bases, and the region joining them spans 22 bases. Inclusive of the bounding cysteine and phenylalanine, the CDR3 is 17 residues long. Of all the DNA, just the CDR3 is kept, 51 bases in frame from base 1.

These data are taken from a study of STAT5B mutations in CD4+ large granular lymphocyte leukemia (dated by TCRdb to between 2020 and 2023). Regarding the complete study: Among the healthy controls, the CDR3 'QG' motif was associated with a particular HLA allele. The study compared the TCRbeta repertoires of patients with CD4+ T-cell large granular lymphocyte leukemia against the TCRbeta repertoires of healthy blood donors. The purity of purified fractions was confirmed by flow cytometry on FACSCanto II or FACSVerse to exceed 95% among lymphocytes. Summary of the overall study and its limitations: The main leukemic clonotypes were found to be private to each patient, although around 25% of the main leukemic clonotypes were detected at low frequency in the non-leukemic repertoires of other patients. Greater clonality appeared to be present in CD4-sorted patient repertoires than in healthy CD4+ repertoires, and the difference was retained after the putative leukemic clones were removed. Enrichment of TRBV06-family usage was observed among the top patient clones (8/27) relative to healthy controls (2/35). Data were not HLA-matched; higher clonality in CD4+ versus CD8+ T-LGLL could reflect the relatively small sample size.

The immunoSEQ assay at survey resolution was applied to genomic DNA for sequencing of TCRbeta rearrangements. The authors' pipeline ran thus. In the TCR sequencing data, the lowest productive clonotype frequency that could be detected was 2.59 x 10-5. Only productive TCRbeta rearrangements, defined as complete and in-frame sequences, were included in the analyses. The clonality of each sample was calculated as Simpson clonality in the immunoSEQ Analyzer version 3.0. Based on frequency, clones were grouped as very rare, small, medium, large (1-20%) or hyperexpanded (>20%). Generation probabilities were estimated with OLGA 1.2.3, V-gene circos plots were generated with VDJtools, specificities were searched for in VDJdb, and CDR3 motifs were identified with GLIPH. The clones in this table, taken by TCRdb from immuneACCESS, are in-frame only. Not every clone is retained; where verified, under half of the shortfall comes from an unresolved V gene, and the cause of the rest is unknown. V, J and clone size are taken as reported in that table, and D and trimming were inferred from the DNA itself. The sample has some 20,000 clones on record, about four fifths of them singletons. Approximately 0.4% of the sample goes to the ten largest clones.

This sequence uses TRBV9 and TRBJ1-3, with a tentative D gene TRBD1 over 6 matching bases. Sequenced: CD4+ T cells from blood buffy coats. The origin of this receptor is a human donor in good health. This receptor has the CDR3 CASSAQGFTGFANTIYF. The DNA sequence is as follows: TGTGCCAGCAGCGCCCAAGGATTTACAGGGTTTGCAAACACCATATATTTT.